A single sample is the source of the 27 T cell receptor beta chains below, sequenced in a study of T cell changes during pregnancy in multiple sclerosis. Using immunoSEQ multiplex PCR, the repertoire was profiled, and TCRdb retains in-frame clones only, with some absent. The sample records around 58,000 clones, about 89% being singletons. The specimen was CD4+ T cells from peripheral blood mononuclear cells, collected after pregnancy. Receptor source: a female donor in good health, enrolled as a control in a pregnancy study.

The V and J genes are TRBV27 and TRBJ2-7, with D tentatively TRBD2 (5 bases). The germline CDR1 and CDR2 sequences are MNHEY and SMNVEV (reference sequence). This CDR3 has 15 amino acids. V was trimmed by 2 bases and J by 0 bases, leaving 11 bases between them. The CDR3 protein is CASSLSPGNSYEQYF. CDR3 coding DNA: TGTGCCAGCAGTTTAAGCCCCGGGAACTCCTACGAGCAGTACTTC.

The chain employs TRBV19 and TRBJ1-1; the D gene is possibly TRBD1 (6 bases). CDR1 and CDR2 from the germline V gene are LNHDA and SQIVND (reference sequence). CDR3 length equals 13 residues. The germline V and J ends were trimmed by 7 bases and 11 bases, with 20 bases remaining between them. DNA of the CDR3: TGTGCCAGTACCAACAGGGAGCTGGAAACGGCTTTCTTT. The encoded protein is CASTNRELETAFF.

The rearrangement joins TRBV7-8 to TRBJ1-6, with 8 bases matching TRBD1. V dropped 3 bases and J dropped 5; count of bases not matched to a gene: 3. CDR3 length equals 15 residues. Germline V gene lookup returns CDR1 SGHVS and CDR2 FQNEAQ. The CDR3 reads CASSFKGQDNSPLHF. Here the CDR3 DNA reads TGTGCCAGCAGCTTTAAGGGACAGGATAATTCACCCCTCCACTTT. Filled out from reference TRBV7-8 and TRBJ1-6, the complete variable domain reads GAGVSQSPRYKVAKRGQDVALRCDPISGHVSLFWYQQALGQGPEFLTYFQNEAQLDKSGLPSDRFFAERPEGSVSTLKIQRTQQEDSAVYLCASSFKGQDNSPLHFGNGTRLTVT.

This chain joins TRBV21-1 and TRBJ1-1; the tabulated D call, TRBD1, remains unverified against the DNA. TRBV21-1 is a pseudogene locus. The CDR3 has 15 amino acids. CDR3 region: CASSLPGQLNTEAFF. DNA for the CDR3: TGTGCCAGCAGCCTCCCGGGACAACTGAACACTGAAGCTTTCTTT.

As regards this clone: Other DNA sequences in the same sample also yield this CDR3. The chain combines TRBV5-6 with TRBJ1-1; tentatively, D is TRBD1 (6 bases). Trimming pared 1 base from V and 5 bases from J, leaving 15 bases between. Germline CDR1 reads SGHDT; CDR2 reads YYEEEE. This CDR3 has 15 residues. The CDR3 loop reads CASSLLGTRNTEAFF. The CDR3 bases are TGTGCCAGCAGCTTGTTAGGGACACGGAATACTGAAGCTTTCTTT.

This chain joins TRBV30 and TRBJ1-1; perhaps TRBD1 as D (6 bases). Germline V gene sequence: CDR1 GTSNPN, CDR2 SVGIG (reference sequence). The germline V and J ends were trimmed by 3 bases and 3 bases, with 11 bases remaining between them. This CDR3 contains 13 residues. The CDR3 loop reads CAWRQNRDTEAFF. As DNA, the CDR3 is TGTGCCTGGAGACAAAACAGGGACACTGAAGCTTTCTTT.

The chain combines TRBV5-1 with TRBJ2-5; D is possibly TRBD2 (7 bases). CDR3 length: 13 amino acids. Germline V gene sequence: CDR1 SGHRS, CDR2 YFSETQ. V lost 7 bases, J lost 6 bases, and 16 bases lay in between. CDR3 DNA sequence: TGCGCCAGCGCCGGGGGGCTGGGGAAGACCCAGTACTTC. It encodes CASAGGLGKTQYF.

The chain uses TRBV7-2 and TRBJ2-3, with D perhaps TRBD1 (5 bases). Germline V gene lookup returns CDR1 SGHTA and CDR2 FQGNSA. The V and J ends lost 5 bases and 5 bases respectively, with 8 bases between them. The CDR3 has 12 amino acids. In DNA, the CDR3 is TGTGCCAGCAGCCCCGACAGAGATACGCAGTATTTT. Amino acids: CASSPDRDTQYF.

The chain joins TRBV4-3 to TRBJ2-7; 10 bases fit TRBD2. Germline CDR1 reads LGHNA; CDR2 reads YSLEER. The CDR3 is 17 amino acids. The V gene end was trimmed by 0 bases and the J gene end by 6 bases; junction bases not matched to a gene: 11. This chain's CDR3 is CASSQDLPSGRRAEQYF. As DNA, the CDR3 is TGCGCCAGCAGCCAAGATCTTCCTAGCGGGAGAAGGGCCGAGCAGTACTTC.

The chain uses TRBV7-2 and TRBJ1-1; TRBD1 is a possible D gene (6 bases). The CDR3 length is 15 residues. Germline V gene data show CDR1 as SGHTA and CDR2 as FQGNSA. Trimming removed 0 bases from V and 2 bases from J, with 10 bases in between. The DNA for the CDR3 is TGTGCCAGCAGCTTAGCGACAGGAGTTAACACTGAAGCTTTCTTT. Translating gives CASSLATGVNTEAFF. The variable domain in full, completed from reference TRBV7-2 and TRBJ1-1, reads GAGVSQSPSNKVTEKGKDVELRCDPISGHTALYWYRQSLGQGLEFLIYFQGNSAPDKSGLPSDRFSAERTGGSVSTLTIQRTQQEDSAVYLCASSLATGVNTEAFFGQGTRLTVV.

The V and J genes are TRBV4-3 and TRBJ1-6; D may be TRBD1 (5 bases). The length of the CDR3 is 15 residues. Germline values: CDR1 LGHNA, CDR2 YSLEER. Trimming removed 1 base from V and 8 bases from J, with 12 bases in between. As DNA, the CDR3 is TGCGCCAGCAGCCAAGGGGCGACAGTGCATTCACCCCTCCACTTT. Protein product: CASSQGATVHSPLHF.

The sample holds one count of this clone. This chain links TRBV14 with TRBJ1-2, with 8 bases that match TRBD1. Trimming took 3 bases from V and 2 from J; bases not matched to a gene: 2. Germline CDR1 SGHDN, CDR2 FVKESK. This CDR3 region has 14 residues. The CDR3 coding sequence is TGTGCCAGCAGCCAGGACAGGGTGAACTATGGCTACACCTTC. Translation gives CASSQDRVNYGYTF. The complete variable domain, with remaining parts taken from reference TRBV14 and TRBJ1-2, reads EAGVTQFPSHSVIEKGQTVTLRCDPISGHDNLYWYRRVMGKEIKFLLHFVKESKQDESGMPNNRFLAERTGGTYSTLKVQPAELEDSGVYFCASSQDRVNYGYTFGSGTRLTVV.

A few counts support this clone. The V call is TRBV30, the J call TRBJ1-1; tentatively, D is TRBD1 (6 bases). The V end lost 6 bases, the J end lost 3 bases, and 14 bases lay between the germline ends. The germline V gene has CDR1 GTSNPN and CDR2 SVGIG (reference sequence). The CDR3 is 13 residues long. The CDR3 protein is CACSTGRDTEAFF. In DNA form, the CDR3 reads TGTGCCTGCTCGACAGGAAGGGACACTGAAGCTTTCTTT. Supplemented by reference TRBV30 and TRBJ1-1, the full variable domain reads SQTIHQWPATLVQPVGSPLSLECTVEGTSNPNLYWYRQAAGRGLQLLFYSVGIGQISSEVPQNLSASRPQDRQFILSSKKLLLSDSGFYLCACSTGRDTEAFFGQGTRLTVV.

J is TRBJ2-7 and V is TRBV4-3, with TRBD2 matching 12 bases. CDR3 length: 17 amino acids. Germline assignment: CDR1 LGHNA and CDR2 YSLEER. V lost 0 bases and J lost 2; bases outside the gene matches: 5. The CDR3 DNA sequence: TGCGCCAGCAGCCAAGATAGACTAGCGGGGGCCCCCTACGAGCAGTACTTC. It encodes CASSQDRLAGAPYEQYF.

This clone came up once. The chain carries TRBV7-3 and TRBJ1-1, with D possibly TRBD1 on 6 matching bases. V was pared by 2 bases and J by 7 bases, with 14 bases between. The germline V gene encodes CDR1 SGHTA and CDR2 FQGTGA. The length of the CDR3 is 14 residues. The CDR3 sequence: CASSLRGAQSEAFF. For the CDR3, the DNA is TGTGCCAGCAGCTTACGGGGGGCGCAGAGTGAAGCTTTCTTT.

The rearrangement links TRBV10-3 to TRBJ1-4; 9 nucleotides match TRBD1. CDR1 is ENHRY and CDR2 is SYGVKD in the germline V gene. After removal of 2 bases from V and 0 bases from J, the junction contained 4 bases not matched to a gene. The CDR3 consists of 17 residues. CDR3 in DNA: TGTGCCATCAGTGAGACAGGGGGCTATACAACTAATGAAAAACTGTTTTTT. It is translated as CAISETGGYTTNEKLFF.

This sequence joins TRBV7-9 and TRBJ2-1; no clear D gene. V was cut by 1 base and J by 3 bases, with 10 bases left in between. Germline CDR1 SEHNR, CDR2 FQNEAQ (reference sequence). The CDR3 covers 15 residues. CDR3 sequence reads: CASSLGQNYYNEQFF. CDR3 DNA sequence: TGTGCCAGCAGCTTAGGCCAGAATTACTACAATGAGCAGTTCTTC. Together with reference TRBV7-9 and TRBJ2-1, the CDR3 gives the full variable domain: DTGVSQNPRHKITKRGQNVTFRCDPISEHNRLYWYRQTLGQGPEFLTYFQNEAQLEKSRLLSDRFSAERPKGSFSTLEIQRTEQGDSAMYLCASSLGQNYYNEQFFGPGTRLTVL.

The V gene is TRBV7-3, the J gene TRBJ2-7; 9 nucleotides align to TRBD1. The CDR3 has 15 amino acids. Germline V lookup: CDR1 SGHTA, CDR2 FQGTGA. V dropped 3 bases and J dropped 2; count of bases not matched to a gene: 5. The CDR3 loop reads CASSLDRGPTYEQYF. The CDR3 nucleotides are TGTGCCAGCAGCTTGGACAGGGGCCCCACCTACGAGCAGTACTTC.

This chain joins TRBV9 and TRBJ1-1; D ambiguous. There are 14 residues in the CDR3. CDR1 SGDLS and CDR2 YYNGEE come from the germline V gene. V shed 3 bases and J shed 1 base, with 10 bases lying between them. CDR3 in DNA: TGTGCCAGCAGCGCTAATCCTCAGAACACTGAAGCTTTCTTT. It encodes CASSANPQNTEAFF.

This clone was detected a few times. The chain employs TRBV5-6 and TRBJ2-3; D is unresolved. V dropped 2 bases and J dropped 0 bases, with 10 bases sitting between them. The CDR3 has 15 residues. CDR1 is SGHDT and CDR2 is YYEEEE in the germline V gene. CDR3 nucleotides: TGTGCCAGCAGCTTCCCGACACTTAGCACAGATACGCAGTATTTT. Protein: CASSFPTLSTDTQYF. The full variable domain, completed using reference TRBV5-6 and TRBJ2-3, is DAGVTQSPTHLIKTRGQQVTLRCSPKSGHDTVSWYQQALGQGPQFIFQYYEEEERQRGNFPDRFSGHQFPNYSSELNVNALLLGDSALYLCASSFPTLSTDTQYFGPGTRLTVL.

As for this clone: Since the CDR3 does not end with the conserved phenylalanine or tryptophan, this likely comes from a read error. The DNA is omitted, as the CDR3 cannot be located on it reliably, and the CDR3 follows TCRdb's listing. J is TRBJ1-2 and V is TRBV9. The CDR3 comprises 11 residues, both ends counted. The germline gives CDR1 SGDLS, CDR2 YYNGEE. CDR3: CASSVRGRRQG.

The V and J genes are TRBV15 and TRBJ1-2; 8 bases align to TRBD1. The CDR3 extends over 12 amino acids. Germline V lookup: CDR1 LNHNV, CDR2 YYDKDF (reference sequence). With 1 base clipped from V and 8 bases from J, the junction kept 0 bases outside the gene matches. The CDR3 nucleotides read TGTGCCACCAGCAGAGGGGACAGGGGCTACACCTTC. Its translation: CATSRGDRGYTF.

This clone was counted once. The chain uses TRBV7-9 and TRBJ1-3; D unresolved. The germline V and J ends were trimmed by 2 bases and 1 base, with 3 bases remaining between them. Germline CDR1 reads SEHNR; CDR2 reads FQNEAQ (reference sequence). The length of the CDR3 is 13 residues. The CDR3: CASSLPSGNTIYF. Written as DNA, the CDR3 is TGTGCCAGCAGCTTACCATCTGGAAACACCATATATTTT.

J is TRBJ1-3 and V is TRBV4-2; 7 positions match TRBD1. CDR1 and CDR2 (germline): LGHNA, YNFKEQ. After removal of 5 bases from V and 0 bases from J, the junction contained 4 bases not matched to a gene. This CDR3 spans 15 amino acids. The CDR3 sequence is CASSARDSSGNTIYF. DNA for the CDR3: TGTGCCAGCAGCGCCCGGGACAGCTCTGGAAACACCATATATTTT.

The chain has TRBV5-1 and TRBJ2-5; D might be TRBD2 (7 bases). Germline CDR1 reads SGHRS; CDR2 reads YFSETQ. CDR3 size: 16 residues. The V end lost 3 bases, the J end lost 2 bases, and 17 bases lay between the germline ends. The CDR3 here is CASSSEGGVEQETQYF. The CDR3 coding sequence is TGCGCCAGCAGCTCGGAGGGGGGGGTGGAACAAGAGACCCAGTACTTC.

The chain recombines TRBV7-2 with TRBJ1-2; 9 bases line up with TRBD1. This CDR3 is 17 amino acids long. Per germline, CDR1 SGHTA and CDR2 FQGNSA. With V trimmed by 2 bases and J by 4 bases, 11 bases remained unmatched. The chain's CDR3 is CASSLNTGTGFPYGYTF. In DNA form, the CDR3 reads TGTGCCAGCAGCTTAAATACCGGGACAGGGTTTCCCTATGGCTACACCTTC.

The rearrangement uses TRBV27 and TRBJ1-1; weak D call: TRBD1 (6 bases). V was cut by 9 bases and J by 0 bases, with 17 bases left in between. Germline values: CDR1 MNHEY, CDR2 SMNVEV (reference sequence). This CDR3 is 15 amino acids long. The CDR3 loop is CASRTGTSMNTEAFF. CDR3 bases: TGTGCCAGTCGAACCGGGACATCGATGAACACTGAAGCTTTCTTT.